Below are 17 T cell receptor beta chains sequenced from a single sample in a study. MiXCR was run by TCRdb on the RT-PCR reads, yielding one entry per CDR3 protein. This table has about 680,000 distinct CDR3 sequences, approximately 15% appearing once. Sequenced input: memory CD4+ T cells from blood. All receptors come from a female donor in good health, serving as a healthy control.

This clonotype was detected many times. The chain recombines TRBV10-3 with TRBJ2-2; D perhaps matches TRBD2 (5 bases). The CDR3 loop spans 15 amino acids. The germline CDR1 and CDR2 sequences are ENHRY and SYGVKD. Trimming took off 3 bases at V and 5 bases at J, with 13 bases between the two ends. The CDR3 DNA follows: TGTGCCATCAGTGACCGGAGCCGAGGGACCGGGGAGCTGTTTTTT. Residues: CAISDRSRGTGELFF.

The chain has TRBV6-1 and TRBJ1-5; weak D call: TRBD1 (6 bases). Germline V gene sequence: CDR1 MNHNS, CDR2 SASEGT. Trimming stripped 2 bases from V and 4 bases from J, with 12 bases between. There are 15 residues in the CDR3. Written as DNA, the CDR3 is TGTGCCAGCAGTGAATTTACAGGGTGGAATCAGCCCCAGCATTTT. This sequence encodes CASSEFTGWNQPQHF.

This clonotype came up a few times. This rearrangement joins TRBV10-3 to TRBJ2-3, with 7 nucleotides matching TRBD2. Germline values: CDR1 ENHRY, CDR2 SYGVKD. The CDR3 runs to 17 residues. Germline trimming cut 4 bases from V and 0 bases from J; bases unmatched to any gene: 10. The CDR3 DNA follows: TGTGCCATCAGTGGAAAAGCCGGGAGGACTAGCACAGATACGCAGTATTTT. Translating it yields CAISGKAGRTSTDTQYF.

This clonotype was counted many times. The J gene is TRBJ1-6, the V gene TRBV2; TRBD1 might be the D (5 bases). The CDR3 has 13 residues. Trimming removed 4 bases from V and 7 bases from J, with 8 bases in between. Germline CDR1 SNHLY, CDR2 FYNNEI. The CDR3 is CASSGQQNSPLHF. CDR3 bases: TGTGCCAGCAGTGGACAGCAAAATTCACCCCTCCACTTT.

V is TRBV3-1 and J is TRBJ1-2; perhaps TRBD1 as D (5 bases). Germline V gene lookup returns CDR1 LGHDT and CDR2 YNNKEL (reference sequence). The CDR3 extends over 16 amino acids. V lost 1 base and J 4 bases, leaving 16 bases between the germline ends. The DNA for the CDR3 is TGTGCCAGCAGCCAAGTGCGGGGCGGCACCTTCTATGGCTACACCTTC. Amino acids: CASSQVRGGTFYGYTF. Full variable domain (remainder filled in from reference TRBV3-1 and TRBJ1-2): DTAVSQTPKYLVTQMGNDKSIKCEQNLGHDTMYWYKQDSKKFLKIMFSYNNKELIINETVPNRFSPKSPDKAHLNLHINSLELGDSAVYFCASSQVRGGTFYGYTFGSGTRLTVV.

This clonotype was seen only a few times. V gene TRBV7-9 combines with J gene TRBJ2-2; 8 nucleotides match TRBD1. The ends lost 0 bases at V and 3 bases at J; junction bases unmatched: 3. There are 16 residues in the CDR3. CDR1 SEHNR and CDR2 FQNEAQ come from the germline V gene (reference sequence). The CDR3 is CASSLASQGDTGELFF. CDR3 nucleotides: TGTGCCAGCAGCTTAGCGTCACAGGGGGACACCGGGGAGCTGTTTTTT.

This clonotype was counted a few times. V usage is TRBV19 and J usage is TRBJ1-1, with D tentatively TRBD1 (6 bases). The V end was cut by 3 bases, the J end by 1 base, with 9 bases between. The length of the CDR3 is 14 residues. Germline values: CDR1 LNHDA, CDR2 SQIVND (reference sequence). The DNA for the CDR3 is TGTGCCAGTAGTATCCAGGGGACGAACACTGAAGCTTTCTTT. Translating it yields CASSIQGTNTEAFF.

This clonotype was seen repeatedly, ten times or more. The chain combines TRBV6-5 with TRBJ1-2; 7 bases line up with TRBD1. V was pared by 2 bases and J by 4 bases, with 10 bases of the junction left unmatched. The CDR3 is 16 amino acids. Germline values: CDR1 MNHEY, CDR2 SVGAGI. The CDR3 coding sequence is TGTGCCAGCAGTTACGACCGGGACAGCGGATTCTATGGCTACACCTTC. Its protein is CASSYDRDSGFYGYTF.

V and J are TRBV5-1 and TRBJ1-3, with TRBD1 as a possible D gene (6 bases). Trimming left V 4 bases short and J 0 bases short, with 17 bases between. The CDR3 sequence is 17 residues long. Germline CDR1 reads SGHRS; CDR2 reads YFSETQ. This CDR3 reads CASSPGASIVSGNTIYF. In DNA form, the CDR3 reads TGCGCCAGCAGCCCGGGGGCTTCCATCGTCTCTGGAAACACCATATATTTT.

V usage is TRBV10-3 and J usage is TRBJ1-5; possible D gene TRBD1, 5 bases. The germline CDR1 and CDR2 sequences are ENHRY and SYGVKD. Deletions cut 4 bases from V and 5 bases from J, with 6 bases between. There are 12 residues in the CDR3. DNA of the CDR3: TGTGCCATCAGTGTGGGGGATCAGCCCCAGCATTTT. Translated: CAISVGDQPQHF.

Ten or more counts support this clonotype. The rearrangement joins TRBV12-3 or TRBV12-4 to TRBJ1-6; 7 bases fit TRBD1. Trimming removed 5 bases from V and 8 bases from J; junction bases left unmatched: 15. The CDR3 has 17 residues. CDR3: CASSPKATGLKYSPLHF. CDR3 in DNA: TGTGCCAGCAGTCCGAAAGCGACAGGGTTAAAGTATTCACCCCTCCACTTT.

In nucleotides, the CDR3 is TGTGCCAGCGGTGGGAATGAGCAGTTCTTC. Its protein product is CASGGNEQFF. The V and J genes are TRBV6-2 or TRBV6-3 and TRBJ2-1; D remains unclear. The CDR3 length is 10 residues. The V gene's germline CDR1 is MNHEY and CDR2 SVGEGT. Trimming stripped 8 bases from V and 7 bases from J, with 6 bases between.

This clonotype has a handful of counts. The J gene is TRBJ1-2, the V gene TRBV4-2; the D gene is possibly TRBD1 (6 bases). The CDR3 runs 15 residues. Germline CDR1 reads LGHNA; CDR2 reads YNFKEQ. The V end was cut by 5 bases, the J end by 5 bases, with 18 bases between. For the CDR3, the DNA is TGTGCCAGCAGCGAAAGACAGGATAGAGGGTATGGCTACACCTTC. Residues: CASSERQDRGYGYTF.

V and J are TRBV20-1 and TRBJ2-1, with 7 bases aligning to TRBD2. Trimming removed 2 bases from V and 5 bases from J; junction bases left unmatched: 21. Germline CDR1 and CDR2: DFQATT and SNEGSKA (reference sequence). There are 19 residues in the CDR3. The CDR3 sequence is CSARPQTSPGARGDNEQFF. The CDR3 DNA sequence: TGCAGTGCTAGACCACAGACTAGCCCGGGCGCCCGGGGAGACAATGAGCAGTTCTTC.

This clonotype has more than one count but fewer than ten. The J gene is TRBJ2-5, the V gene TRBV6-2 or TRBV6-3, with 11 bases lining up with TRBD2. Looked up from germline, CDR1 is MNHEY and CDR2 is SVGEGT. This CDR3 spans 15 amino acids. V shed 6 bases and J 5 bases; nucleotides not matched to a gene: 8. For the CDR3, the DNA is TGTGCCAGCAGGACGACTAGCGGGATCACGGAGACCCAGTACTTC. As protein: CASRTTSGITETQYF.

The sample holds many counts of this clonotype. The V call is TRBV29-1, the J call TRBJ2-7; D is perhaps TRBD1 or TRBD2 (5 bases each). Deletions cut 1 base from V and 5 bases from J, with 24 bases between. The CDR3 runs 17 residues. Germline CDR1 and CDR2: SQVTM and ANQGSEA. The CDR3 sequence: CSVEVSWGTHVENEQYF. CDR3 DNA: TGCAGCGTTGAAGTATCTTGGGGGACGCATGTGGAGAACGAGCAGTACTTC.

This clonotype was recorded many times. The chain employs TRBV20-1 and TRBJ2-5; D possibly corresponds to TRBD2 (5 bases). The V end was cut by 4 bases, the J end by 0 bases, with 6 bases between. Germline V gives CDR1 DFQATT, CDR2 SNEGSKA (reference sequence). This CDR3 is built from 12 residues. The CDR3 bases are TGCAGTGCTACGGGGAACCAAGAGACCCAGTACTTC. It is translated as CSATGNQETQYF.